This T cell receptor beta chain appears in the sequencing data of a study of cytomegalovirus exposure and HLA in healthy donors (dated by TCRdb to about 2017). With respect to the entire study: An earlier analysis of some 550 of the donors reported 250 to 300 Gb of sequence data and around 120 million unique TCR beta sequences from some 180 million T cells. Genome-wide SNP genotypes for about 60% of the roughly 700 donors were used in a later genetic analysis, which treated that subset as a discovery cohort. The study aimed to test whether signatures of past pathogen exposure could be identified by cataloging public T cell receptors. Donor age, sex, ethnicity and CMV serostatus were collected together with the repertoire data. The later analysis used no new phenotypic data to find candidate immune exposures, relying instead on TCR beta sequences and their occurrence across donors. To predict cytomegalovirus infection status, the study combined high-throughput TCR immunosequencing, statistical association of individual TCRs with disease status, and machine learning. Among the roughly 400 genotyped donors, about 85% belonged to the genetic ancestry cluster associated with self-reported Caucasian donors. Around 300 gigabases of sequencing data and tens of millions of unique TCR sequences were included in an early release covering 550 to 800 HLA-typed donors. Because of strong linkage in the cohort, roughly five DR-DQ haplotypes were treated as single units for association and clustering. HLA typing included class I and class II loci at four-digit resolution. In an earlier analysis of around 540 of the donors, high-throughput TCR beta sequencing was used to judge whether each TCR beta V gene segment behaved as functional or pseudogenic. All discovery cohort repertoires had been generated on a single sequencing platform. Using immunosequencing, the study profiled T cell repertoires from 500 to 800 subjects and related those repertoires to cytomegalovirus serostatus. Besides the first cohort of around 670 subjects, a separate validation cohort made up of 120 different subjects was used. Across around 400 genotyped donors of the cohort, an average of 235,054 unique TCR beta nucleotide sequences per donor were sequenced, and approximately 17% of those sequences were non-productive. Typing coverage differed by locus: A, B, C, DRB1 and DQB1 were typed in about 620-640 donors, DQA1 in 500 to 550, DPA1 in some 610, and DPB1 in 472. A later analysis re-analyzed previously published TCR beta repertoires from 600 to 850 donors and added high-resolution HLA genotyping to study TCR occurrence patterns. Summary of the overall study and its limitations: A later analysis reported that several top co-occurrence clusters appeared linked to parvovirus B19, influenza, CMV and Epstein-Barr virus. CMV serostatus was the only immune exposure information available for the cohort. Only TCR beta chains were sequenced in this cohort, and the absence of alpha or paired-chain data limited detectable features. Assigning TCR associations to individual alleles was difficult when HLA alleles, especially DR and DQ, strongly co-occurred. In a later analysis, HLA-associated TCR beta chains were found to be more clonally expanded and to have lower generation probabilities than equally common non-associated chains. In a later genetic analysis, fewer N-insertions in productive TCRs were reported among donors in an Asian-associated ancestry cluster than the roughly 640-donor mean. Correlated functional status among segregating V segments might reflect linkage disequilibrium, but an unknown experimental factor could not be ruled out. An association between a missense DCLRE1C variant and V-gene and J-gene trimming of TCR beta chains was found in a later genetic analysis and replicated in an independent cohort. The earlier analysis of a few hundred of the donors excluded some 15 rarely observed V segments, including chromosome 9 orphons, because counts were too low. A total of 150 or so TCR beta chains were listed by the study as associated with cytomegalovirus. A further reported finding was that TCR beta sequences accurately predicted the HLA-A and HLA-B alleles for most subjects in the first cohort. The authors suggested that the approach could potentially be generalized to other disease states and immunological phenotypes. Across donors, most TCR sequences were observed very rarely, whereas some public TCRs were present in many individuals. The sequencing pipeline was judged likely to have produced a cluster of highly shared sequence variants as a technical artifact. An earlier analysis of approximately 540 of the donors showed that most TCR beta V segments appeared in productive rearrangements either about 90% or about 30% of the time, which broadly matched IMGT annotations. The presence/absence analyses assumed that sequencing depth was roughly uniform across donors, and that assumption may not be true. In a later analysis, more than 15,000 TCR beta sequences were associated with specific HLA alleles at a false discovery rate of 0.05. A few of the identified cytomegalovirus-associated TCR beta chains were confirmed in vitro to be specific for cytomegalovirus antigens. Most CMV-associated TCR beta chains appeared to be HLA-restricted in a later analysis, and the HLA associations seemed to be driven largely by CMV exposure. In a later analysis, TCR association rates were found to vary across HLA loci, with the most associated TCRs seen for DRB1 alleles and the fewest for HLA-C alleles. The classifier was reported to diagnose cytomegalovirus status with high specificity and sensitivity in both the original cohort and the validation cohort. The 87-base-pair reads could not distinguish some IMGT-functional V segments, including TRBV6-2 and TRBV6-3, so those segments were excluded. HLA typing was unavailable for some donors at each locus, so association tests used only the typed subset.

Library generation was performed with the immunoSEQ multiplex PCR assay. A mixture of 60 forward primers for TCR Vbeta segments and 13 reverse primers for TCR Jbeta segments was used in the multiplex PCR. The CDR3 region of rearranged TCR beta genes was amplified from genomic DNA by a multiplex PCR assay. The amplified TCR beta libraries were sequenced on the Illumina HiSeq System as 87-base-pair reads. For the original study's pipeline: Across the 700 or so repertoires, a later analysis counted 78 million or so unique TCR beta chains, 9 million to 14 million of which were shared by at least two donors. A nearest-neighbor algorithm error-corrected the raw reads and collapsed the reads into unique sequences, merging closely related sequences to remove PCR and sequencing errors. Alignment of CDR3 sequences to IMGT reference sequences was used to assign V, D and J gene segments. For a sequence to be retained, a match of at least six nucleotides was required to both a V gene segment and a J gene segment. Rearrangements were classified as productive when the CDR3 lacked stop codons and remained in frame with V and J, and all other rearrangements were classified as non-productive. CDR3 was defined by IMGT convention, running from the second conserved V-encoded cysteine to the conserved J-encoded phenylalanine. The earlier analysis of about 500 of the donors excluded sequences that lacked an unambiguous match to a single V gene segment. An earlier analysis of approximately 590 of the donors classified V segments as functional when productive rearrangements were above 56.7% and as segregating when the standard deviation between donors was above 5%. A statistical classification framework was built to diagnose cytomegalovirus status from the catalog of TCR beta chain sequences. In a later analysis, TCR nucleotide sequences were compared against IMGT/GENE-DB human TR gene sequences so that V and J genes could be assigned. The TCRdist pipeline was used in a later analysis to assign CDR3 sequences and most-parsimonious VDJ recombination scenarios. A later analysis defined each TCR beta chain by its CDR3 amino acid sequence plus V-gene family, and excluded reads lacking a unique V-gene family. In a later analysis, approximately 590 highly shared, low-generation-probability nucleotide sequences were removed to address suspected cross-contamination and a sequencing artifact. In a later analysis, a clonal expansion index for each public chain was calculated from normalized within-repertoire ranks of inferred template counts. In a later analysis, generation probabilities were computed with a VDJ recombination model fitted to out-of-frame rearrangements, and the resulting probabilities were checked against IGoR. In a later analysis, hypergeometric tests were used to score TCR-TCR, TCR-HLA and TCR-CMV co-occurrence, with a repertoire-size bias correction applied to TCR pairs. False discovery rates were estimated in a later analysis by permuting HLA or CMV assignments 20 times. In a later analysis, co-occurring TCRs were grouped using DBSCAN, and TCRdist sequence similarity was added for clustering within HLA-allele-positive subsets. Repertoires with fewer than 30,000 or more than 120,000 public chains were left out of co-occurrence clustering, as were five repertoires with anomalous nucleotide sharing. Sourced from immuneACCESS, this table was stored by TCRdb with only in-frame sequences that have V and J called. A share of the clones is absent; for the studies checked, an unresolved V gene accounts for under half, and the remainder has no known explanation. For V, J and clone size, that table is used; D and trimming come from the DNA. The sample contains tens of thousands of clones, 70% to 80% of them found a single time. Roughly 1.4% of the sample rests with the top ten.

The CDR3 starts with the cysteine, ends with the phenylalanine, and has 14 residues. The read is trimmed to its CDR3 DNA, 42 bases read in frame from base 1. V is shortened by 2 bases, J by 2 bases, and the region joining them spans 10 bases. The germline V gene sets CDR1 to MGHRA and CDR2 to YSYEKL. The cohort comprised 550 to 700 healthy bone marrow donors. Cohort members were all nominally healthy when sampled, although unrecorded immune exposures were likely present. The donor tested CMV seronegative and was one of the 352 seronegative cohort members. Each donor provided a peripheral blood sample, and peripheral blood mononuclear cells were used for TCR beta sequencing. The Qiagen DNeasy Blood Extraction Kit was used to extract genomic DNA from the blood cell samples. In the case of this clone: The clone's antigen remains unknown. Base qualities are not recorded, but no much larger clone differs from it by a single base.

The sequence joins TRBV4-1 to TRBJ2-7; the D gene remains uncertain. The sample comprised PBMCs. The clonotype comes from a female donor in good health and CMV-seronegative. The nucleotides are TGCGCCAGCAGCCAAACATCTAGACCCTACGAGCAGTACTTC. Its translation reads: CASSQTSRPYEQYF.